This T cell receptor (beta chain) appears in the sequencing data of a study of early T cells in non-severe SARS-CoV-2 infection. Study in general: Unsorted whole-blood RNA was sequenced in bulk, leaving chains unpaired. Study-wide findings and caveats: The matching step, a VDJdb search, favored anti-spike CD8 responses and missed private and CD4 specificities.

As to this clonotype: Its antigen is as yet unknown.

This CDR3 contains 16 residues. Germline CDR1 is GTSNPN and CDR2 is SVGIG (reference sequence). V lost 2 bases, J lost 5 bases, and 8 bases stayed unmatched. Separate cDNA molecules each had unique molecular identifiers attached to them. TCRdb reprocessed the 5' RACE reads via MiXCR and lists one record per CDR3 protein. The repertoire holds just over 95,000 distinct CDR3 sequences, with 9.5% to 11% as singletons. Here the sequenced sample was whole blood, taken at baseline. This chain joins TRBV30 and TRBJ2-2, with 10 bases lining up with TRBD1. The receptor was derived from an adult who was a healthcare worker with PCR-confirmed SARS-CoV-2 infection or an uninfected control (not recorded which). The CDR3: CAWSPRDRGRTGELFF. Here the CDR3 DNA reads TGTGCCTGGAGTCCCCGGGACAGGGGAAGAACCGGGGAGCTGTTTTTT. The full variable domain, completed using reference TRBV30 and TRBJ2-2, is SQTIHQWPATLVQPVGSPLSLECTVEGTSNPNLYWYRQAAGRGLQLLFYSVGIGQISSEVPQNLSASRPQDRQFILSSKKLLLSDSGFYLCAWSPRDRGRTGELFFGEGSRLTVL.